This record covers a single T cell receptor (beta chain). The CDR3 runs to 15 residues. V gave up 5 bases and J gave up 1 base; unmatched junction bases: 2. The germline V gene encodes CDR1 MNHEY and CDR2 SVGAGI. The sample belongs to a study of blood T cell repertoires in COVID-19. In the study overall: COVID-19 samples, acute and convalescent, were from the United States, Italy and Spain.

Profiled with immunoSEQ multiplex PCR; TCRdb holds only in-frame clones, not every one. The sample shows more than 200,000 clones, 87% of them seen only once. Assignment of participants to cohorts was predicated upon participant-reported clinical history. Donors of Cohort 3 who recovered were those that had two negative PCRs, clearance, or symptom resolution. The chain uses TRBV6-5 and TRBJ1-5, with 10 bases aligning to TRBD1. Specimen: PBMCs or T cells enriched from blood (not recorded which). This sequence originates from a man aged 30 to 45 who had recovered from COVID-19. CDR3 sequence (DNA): TGTGCCAGCAGTACGACAGGGGGCAGCAATCAGCCCCAGCATTTT. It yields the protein CASSTTGGSNQPQHF.